The clone carrying this TCR beta chain was seen many times. The data derive from a study of blood T cells in healthy people across ages. Next came a second PCR, run for about 7 to 12 cycles, which used a sample-barcoded 5' primer along with a J-beta primer mix. TCRdb processed the 5' RACE reads anew with MiXCR; each CDR3 protein has one entry. The top ten hold about 3.9% of the sample, which has fewer than 600,000 distinct CDR3 sequences, around a quarter seen once. This CDR3 contains 18 residues. V lost 4 bases to trimming and J lost 0 bases; unmatched junction nucleotides: 11. Germline CDR1 is DFQATT and CDR2 is SNEGSKA (reference sequence). These data also featured in a second study, about T cells of mothers and their children.

This sequence was found in a boy younger than 10 in good health. The chain uses TRBV20-1 and TRBJ2-1; 11 bases map to TRBD1. The sample comprised blood. In DNA, the CDR3 is TGCAGTGCTACCGGGACAGGGGGATTTTGGGGCTCCTACAATGAGCAGTTCTTC. Translated: CSATGTGGFWGSYNEQFF.